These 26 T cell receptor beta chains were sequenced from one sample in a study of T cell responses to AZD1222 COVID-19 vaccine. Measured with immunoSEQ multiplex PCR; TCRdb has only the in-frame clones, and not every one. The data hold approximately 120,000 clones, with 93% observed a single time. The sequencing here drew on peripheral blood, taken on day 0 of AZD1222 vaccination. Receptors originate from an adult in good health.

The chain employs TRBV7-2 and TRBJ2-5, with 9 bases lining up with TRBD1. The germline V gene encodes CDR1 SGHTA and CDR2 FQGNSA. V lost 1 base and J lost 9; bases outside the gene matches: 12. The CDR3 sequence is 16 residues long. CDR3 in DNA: TGTGCCAGCAGCTTAGTTGGGGGACAGGGTGGTGGGGCCCAGTACTTC. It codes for CASSLVGGQGGGAQYF.

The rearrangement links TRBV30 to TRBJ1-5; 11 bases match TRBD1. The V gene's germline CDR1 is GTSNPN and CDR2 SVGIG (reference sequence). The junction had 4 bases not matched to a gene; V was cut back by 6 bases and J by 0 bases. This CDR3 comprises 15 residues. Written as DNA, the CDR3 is TGTGCCTGCCGGGACAGGGGGTTTAGCAATCAGCCCCAGCATTTT. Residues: CACRDRGFSNQPQHF. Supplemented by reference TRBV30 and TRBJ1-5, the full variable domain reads SQTIHQWPATLVQPVGSPLSLECTVEGTSNPNLYWYRQAAGRGLQLLFYSVGIGQISSEVPQNLSASRPQDRQFILSSKKLLLSDSGFYLCACRDRGFSNQPQHFGDGTRLSIL.

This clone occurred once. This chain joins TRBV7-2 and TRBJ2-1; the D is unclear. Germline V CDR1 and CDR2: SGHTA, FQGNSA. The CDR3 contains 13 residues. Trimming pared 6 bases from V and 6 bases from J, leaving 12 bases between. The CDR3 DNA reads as TGTGCCAGCAGGGAGCCCCCCAGCAATGAGCAGTTCTTC. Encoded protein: CASREPPSNEQFF.

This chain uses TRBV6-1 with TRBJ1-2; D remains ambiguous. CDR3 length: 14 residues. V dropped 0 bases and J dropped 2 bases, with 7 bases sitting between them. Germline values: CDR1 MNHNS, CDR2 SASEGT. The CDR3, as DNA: TGTGCCAGCAGTGAAGCAGGAGCAAACTATGGCTACACCTTC. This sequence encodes CASSEAGANYGYTF.

The CDR3 sequence is CASSLGTNTEAFF. In DNA, the CDR3 is TGTGCCAGTAGTCTGGGGACCAATACTGAAGCTTTCTTT. The chain has TRBV19 and TRBJ1-1, with D possibly matching TRBD1 (5 bases). V was clipped by 5 bases and J by 5 bases, with 12 bases between them. Germline assignment: CDR1 LNHDA and CDR2 SQIVND (reference sequence). The CDR3 covers 13 residues.

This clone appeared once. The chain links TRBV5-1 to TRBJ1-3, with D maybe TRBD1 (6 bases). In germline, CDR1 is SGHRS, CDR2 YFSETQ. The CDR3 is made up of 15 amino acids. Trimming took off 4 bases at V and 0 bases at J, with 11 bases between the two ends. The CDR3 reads CASSLWTASGNTIYF. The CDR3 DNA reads TGCGCCAGCAGCCTCTGGACAGCCTCTGGAAACACCATATATTTT. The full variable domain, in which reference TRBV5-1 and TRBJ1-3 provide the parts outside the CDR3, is KAGVTQTPRYLIKTRGQQVTLSCSPISGHRSVSWYQQTPGQGLQFLFEYFSETQRNKGNFPGRFSGRQFSNSRSEMNVSTLELGDSALYLCASSLWTASGNTIYFGEGSWLTVV.

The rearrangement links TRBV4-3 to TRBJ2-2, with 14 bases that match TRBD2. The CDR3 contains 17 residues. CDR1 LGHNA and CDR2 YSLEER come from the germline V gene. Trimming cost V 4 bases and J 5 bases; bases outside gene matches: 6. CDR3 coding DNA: TGCGCCAGCAGCCCAGGACTAGCGGGAGGTATGACCGGGGAGCTGTTTTTT. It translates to CASSPGLAGGMTGELFF.

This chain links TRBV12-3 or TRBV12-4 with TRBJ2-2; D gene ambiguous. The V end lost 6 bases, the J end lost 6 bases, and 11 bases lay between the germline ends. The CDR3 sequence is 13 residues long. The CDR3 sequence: CASSTVTSGELFF. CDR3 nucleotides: TGTGCCAGCAGCACGGTCACGTCCGGGGAGCTGTTTTTT.

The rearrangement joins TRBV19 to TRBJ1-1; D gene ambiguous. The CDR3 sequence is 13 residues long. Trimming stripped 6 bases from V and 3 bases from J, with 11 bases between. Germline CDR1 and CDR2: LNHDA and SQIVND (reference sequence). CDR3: CASRPNGDTEAFF. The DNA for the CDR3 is TGTGCCAGTAGACCCAACGGGGACACTGAAGCTTTCTTT.

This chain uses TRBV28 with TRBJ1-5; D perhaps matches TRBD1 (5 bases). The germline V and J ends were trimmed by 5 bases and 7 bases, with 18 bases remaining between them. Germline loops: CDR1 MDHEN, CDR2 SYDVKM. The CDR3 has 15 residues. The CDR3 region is CASSPGTAGKQPQHF. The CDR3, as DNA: TGTGCCAGCAGTCCCGGGACGGCAGGGAAACAGCCCCAGCATTTT.

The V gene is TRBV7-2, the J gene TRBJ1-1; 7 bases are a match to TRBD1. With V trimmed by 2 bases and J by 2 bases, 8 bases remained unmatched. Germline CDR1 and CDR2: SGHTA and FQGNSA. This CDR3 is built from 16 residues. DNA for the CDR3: TGTGCCAGCAGCTTAACCCGAGGGACAGTTAACACTGAAGCTTTCTTT. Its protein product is CASSLTRGTVNTEAFF.

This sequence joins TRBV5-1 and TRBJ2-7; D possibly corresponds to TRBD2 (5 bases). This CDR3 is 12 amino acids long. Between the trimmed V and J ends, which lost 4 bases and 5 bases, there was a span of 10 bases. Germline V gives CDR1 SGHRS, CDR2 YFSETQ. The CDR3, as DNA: TGCGCCAGCAGCCCCACTAGTAACGAGCAGTACTTC. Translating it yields CASSPTSNEQYF.

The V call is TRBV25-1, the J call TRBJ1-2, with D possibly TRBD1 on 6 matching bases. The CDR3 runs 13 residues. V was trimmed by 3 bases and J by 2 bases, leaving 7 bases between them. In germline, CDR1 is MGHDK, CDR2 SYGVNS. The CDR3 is CASSDQGNYGYTF. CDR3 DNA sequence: TGTGCCAGCAGTGACCAGGGGAACTATGGCTACACCTTC.

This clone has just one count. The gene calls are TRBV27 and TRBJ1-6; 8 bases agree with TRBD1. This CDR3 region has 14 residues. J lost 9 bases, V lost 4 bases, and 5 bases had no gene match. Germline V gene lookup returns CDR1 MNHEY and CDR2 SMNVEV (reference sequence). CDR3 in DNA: TGTGCCAGCAGTTGGGTCAGGGGGCTTTCACCCCTCCACTTT. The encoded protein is CASSWVRGLSPLHF.

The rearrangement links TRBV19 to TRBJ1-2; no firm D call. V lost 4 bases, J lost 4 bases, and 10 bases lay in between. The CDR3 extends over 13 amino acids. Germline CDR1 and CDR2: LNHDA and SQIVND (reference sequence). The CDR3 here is CASSNGDGYGYTF. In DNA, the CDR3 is TGTGCCAGTAGTAACGGGGATGGCTATGGCTACACCTTC.

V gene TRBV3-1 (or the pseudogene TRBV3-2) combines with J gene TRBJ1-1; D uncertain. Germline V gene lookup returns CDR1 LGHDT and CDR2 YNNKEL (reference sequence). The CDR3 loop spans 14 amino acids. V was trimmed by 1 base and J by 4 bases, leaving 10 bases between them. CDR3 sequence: CASSQGLSSTEAFF. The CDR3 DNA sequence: TGTGCCAGCAGCCAAGGGTTGTCGAGCACTGAAGCTTTCTTT.

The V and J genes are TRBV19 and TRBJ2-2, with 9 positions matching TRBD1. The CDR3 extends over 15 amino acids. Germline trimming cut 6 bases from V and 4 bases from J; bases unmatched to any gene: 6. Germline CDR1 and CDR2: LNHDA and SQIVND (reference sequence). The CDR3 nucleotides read TGTGCCAGTAGCCAGGGACAGGGTGGCACCGGGGAGCTGTTTTTT. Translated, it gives CASSQGQGGTGELFF.

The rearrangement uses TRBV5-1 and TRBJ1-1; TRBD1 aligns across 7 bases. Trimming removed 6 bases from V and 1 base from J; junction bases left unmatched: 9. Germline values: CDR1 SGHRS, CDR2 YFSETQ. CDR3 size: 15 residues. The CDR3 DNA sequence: TGCGCCAGCAAGCGTAATACAGGGGAGAACACTGAAGCTTTCTTT. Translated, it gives CASKRNTGENTEAFF.

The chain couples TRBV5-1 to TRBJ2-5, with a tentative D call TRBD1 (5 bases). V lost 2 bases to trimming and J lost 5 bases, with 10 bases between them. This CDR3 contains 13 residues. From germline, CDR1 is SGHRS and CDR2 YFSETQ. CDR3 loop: CASSFDPGETQYF. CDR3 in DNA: TGCGCCAGCAGCTTCGACCCAGGGGAGACCCAGTACTTC.

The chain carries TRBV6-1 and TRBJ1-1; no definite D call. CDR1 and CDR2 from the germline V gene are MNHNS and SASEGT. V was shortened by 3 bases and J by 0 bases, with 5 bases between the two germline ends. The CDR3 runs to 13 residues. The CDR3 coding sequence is TGTGCCAGCAGTGAGCAGGTGAACACTGAAGCTTTCTTT. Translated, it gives CASSEQVNTEAFF.

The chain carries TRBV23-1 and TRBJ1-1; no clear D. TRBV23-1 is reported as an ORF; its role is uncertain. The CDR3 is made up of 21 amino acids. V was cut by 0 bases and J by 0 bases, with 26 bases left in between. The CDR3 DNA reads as TGCGCCAGCAGTCAATCGAGGGCTACACGGCACTCCCCCCACATGAACACTGAAGCTTTCTTT. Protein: CASSQSRATRHSPHMNTEAFF.

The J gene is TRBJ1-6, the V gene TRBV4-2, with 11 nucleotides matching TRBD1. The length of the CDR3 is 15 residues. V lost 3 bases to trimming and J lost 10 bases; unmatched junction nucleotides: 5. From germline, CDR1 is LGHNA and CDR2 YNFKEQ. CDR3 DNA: TGTGCCAGCAGCCACCCCGGACAGGGGGCCTCACCCCTCCACTTT. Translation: CASSHPGQGASPLHF.

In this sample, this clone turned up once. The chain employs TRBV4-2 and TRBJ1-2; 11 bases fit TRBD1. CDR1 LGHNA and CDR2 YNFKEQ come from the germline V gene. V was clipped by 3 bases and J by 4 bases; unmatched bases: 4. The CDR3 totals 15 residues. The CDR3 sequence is CASSHRTGGGYGYTF. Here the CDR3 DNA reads TGTGCCAGCAGCCACCGGACAGGGGGCGGCTATGGCTACACCTTC.

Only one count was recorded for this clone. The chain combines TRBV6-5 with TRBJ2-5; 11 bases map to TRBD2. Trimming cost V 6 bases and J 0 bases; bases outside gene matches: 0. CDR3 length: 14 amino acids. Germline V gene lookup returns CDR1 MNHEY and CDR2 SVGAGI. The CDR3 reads CASRLAGDQETQYF. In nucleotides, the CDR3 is TGTGCCAGCAGACTAGCGGGGGACCAAGAGACCCAGTACTTC.

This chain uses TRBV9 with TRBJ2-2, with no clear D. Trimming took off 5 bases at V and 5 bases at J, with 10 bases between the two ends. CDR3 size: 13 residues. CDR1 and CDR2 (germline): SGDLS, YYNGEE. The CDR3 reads CASRFARTGELFF. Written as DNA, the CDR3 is TGTGCCAGCAGATTCGCACGTACCGGGGAGCTGTTTTTT.

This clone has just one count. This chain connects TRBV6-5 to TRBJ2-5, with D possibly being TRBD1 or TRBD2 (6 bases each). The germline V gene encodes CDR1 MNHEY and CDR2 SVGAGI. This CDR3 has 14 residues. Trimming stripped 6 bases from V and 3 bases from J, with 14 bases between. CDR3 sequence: CASSPARGEETQYF. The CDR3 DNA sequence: TGTGCCAGCAGCCCAGCTAGGGGGGAAGAGACCCAGTACTTC.